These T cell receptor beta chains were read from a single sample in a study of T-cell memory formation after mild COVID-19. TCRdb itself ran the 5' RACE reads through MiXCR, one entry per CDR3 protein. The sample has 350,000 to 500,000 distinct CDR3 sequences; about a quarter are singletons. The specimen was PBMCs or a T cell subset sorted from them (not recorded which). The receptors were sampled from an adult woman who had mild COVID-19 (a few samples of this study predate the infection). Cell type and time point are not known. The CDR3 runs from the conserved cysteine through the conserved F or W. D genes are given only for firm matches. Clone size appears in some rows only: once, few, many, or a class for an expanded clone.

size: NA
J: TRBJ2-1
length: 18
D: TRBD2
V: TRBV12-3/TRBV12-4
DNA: TGTGCCAGCAGTTTAGCCGGACTAGCGGGAGGGCTAGGGGATGAGCAGTTCTTC
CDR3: CASSLAGLAGGLGDEQFF

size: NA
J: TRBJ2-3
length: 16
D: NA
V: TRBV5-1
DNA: TGCGCCAGCAGCTTGAGTCTGAGGGGAAGCACAGATACGCAGTATTTT
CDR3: CASSLSLRGSTDTQYF

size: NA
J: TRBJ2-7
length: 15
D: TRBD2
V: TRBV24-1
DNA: TGTGCCACCAGTGATACCGGGACTAGCGGCTACGAGCAGTACTTC
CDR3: CATSDTGTSGYEQYF

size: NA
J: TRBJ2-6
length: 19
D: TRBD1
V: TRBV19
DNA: TGTGCCAGTAGCATGGACAGGGCAGTAGGGAGACCCGGGGCCAACGTCCTGACTTTC
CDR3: CASSMDRAVGRPGANVLTF

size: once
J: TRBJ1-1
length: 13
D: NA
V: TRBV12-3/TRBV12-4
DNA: TGTGCCAGCAGTTTGCTAGGGGTGGCTGAAGCTTTCTTT
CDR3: CASSLLGVAEAFF

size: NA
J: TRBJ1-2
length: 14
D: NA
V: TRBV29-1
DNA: TGCAGCGTTGTGTGGGACGCGGCGAACTATGGCTACACCTTC
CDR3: CSVVWDAANYGYTF

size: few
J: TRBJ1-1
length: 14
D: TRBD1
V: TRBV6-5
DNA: TGTGCCAGCAGCAGGGGACAGGAGAACACTGAAGCTTTCTTT
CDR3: CASSRGQENTEAFF

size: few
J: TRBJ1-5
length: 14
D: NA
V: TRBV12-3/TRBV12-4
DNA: TGTGCCAGCAGTTGGGGGGGGAGAAATCAGCCCCAGCATTTT
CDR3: CASSWGGRNQPQHF

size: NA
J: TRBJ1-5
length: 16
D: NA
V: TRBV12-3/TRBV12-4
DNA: TGTGCCAGCAGTTTAGCGGGGGTAGGCCGGCGGCAGCCCCAGCATTTT
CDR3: CASSLAGVGRRQPQHF

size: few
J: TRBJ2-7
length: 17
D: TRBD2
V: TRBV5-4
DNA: TGTGCCAGCAGCTTGGGGCTAGCGGGACCTCTCTCCTACGAGCAGTACTTC
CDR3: CASSLGLAGPLSYEQYF

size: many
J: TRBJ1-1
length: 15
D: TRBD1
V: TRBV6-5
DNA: TGTGCCAGCAGTAACCCCGGGACAGGGAACACTGAAGCTTTCTTT
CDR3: CASSNPGTGNTEAFF

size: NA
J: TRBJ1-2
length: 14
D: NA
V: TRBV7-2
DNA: TGTGCCAGCAGCTGGCGCCGGGACATCCCGGGCTACACCTTC
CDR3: CASSWRRDIPGYTF

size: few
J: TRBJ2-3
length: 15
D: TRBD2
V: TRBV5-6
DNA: TGTGCCAGCAGCCGTACTAGCGGGATCACAGATACGCAGTATTTT
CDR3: CASSRTSGITDTQYF

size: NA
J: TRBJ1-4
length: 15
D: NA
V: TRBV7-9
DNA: TGTGCCAGCAGCTTAGCTGAGGGTGGCGGTGAAAAACTGTTTTTT
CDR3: CASSLAEGGGEKLFF

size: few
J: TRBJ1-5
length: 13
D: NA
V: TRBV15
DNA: TGTGCCACCGGGGCCCTGTTAAATCAGCCCCAGCATTTT
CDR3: CATGALLNQPQHF

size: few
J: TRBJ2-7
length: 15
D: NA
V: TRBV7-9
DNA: TGTGCCAGCAGCCCGGGGGACGCAGAATCCTACGAGCAGTACTTC
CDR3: CASSPGDAESYEQYF

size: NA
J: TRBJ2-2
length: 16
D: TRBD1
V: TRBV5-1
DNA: TGCGCCAGCAGCCAAGGGGACAGGGGGCTGTTCGGGGAGCTGTTTTTT
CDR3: CASSQGDRGLFGELFF

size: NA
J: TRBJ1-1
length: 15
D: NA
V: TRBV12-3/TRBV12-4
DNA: TGTGCCAGCAGTCGGGATTTGGAGGTTAACACTGAAGCTTTCTTT
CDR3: CASSRDLEVNTEAFF

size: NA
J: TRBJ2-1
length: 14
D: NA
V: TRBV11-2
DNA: TGTGCCAGCAGCTTATTTCAGGAAGGATGGGAGCAGTTCTTC
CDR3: CASSLFQEGWEQFF

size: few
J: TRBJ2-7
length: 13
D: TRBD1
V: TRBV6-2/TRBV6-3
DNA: TGTGCCAGCAGGGGGGACAGAAACTACGAGCAGTACTTC
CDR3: CASRGDRNYEQYF

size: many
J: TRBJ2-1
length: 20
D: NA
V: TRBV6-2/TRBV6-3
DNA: TGTGCCAGCAGTGACCTTGTCGCTCAGAATCGGGGGAGCTCCTACAATGAGCAGTTCTTC
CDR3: CASSDLVAQNRGSSYNEQFF

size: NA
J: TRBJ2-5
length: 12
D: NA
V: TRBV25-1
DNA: TGTGCCAGTACACCCGGGGGAGAGACCCAGTACTTC
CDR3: CASTPGGETQYF

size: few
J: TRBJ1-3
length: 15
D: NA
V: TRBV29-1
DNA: TGCAGCGGGACCGGAGACAGCCGCTCTGGAAACACCATATATTTT
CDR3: CSGTGDSRSGNTIYF

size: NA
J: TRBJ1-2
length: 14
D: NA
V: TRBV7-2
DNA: TGTGCCAGCAGCTTAGTTTTCTCGACCTATGGCTACACCTTC
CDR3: CASSLVFSTYGYTF

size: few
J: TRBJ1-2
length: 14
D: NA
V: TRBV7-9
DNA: TGTGCCAGCAGCTTAGACACCCCAAACTATGGCTACACCTTC
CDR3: CASSLDTPNYGYTF

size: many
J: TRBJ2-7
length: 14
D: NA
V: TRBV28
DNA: TGTGCCAGCAGTGGCTGGACGGTTTCCTACGAGCAGTACTTC
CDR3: CASSGWTVSYEQYF

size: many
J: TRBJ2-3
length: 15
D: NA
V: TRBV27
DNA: TGTGCCAGCAGTTTATCGAGGGCTAGCACAGATACGCAGTATTTT
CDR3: CASSLSRASTDTQYF

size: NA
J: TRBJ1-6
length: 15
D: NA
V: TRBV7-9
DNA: TGTGCCAGCAGCTTAGACATCGCGTATAATTCACCCCTCCACTTT
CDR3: CASSLDIAYNSPLHF

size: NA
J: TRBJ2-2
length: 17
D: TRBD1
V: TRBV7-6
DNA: TGTGCCAGCAGCTTAGTTTCGACAGGGAGAAACACCGGGGAGCTGTTTTTT
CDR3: CASSLVSTGRNTGELFF

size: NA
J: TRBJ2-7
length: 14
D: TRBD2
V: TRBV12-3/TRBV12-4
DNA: TGTGCCAGCAATCAAGCGGGAGGGCCTTACGAGCAGTACTTC
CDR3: CASNQAGGPYEQYF

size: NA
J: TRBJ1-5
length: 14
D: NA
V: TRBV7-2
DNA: TGTGCCAGCAGCTTGGGGGGGCCTGGGCAGCCCCAGCATTTT
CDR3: CASSLGGPGQPQHF

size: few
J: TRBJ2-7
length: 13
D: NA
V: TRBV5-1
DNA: TGCGCCAGCAGCTTGGGGCTAGCACGCGAGCAGTACTTC
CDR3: CASSLGLAREQYF

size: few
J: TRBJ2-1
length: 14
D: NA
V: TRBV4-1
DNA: TGCGCCAGCAGCCAAGTTCGGCTAGCTGGTGAGCAGTTCTTC
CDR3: CASSQVRLAGEQFF

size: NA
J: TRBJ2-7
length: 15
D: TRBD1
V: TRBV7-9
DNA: TGTGCCAGCAGCCCCGGGACAGGGGGATACGACGAGCAGTACTTC
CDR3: CASSPGTGGYDEQYF

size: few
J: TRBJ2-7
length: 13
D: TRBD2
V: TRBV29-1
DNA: TGCAGCGTTGAAGATTCGGGGGGCTACGAGCAGTACTTC
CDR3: CSVEDSGGYEQYF

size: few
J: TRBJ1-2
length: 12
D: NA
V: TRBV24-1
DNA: TGTGCCACCAGTGAAACAGGGCGCGGCTACACCTTC
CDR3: CATSETGRGYTF

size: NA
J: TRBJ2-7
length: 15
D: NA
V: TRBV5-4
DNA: TGTGCCAGCAGCTTGGTGGGCGGGATGCAGTACGAGCAGTACTTC
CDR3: CASSLVGGMQYEQYF

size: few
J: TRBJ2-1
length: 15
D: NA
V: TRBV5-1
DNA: TGCGCCAGCAGCTTTATTGCGGCTGGGGGCAATGAGCAGTTCTTC
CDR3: CASSFIAAGGNEQFF

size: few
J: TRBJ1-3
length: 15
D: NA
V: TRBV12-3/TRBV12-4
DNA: TGTGCCAGCAGTCCCAGTGGGGGACCTGGAAACACCATATATTTT
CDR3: CASSPSGGPGNTIYF

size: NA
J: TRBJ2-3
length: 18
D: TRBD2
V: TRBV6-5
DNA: TGTGCCAGCAGTTACGCCGGACTAGCGGGAGGGCGGGGAGATACGCAGTATTTT
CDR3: CASSYAGLAGGRGDTQYF

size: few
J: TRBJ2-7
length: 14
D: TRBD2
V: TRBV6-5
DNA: TGTGCCAGCAGTTCGCTAGCGGGGGGTCACGAGCAGTACTTC
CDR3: CASSSLAGGHEQYF